This T cell receptor beta chain was obtained from a study of blood T cell repertoires in COVID-19. Libraries were prepared by immunoSEQ multiplex PCR; TCRdb keeps only in-frame clonotypes and omits some of them. The sample yields 45,000 to 65,000 clones, just under 85% seen once. Germline values: CDR1 SGHNT, CDR2 YYREEE (reference sequence). The CDR3 contains 11 residues. The ends were cut back, 3 bases at V and 8 bases at J, with 8 bases in the middle. The receptor was isolated from a man in his 60s with acute or convalescent COVID-19. The specimen sequenced was peripheral blood. The genes are TRBV5-4 and TRBJ1-2; perhaps TRBD1 as D (5 bases). This CDR3 reads CASSSGGGYTF. The CDR3 nucleotides read TGTGCCAGCAGCTCCGGGGGAGGCTACACCTTC.